These 5 T cell receptor beta chains originate from one sample sequenced in a study of blood T cell repertoires in COVID-19 (dated by TCRdb to the early 2020s). The method behind the library was the immunoSEQ multiplex PCR assay. TCRdb stores this immuneACCESS table with in-frame sequences only. Part of the clones is absent; in the studies checked, under half of the shortfall reflects unresolved V genes, and no reason is known for the rest. This sample lists 450,000 or so clones; about 90% were detected once. 0.7% to 1% of the sample is taken by the ten largest. The specimen was peripheral blood. These receptors were obtained from a young man with COVID-19, enrolled during active disease.

The chain links TRBV18 to TRBJ1-2, with 8 bases fitting TRBD1. The trim removed 2 bases at V and 3 bases at J, leaving 8 bases unmatched. Germline loops: CDR1 KGHSH, CDR2 LQKENI. CDR3 length equals 16 residues. The CDR3 sequence: CASSPSFRTGHYGYTF. The CDR3 nucleotides read TGTGCCAGCTCACCAAGTTTCCGGACAGGGCACTATGGCTACACCTTC.

This sequence joins TRBV10-1 and TRBJ2-7; D call uncertain. Germline-derived CDR1 and CDR2 are WNHNN and SYGVQD (reference sequence). V was cut by 8 bases and J by 0 bases, with 11 bases left in between. The CDR3 extends over 13 amino acids. CDR3: CASVWNYSYEQYF. The CDR3 coding sequence is TGCGCCAGCGTGTGGAACTACTCCTACGAGCAGTACTTC.

The rearrangement joins TRBV28 to TRBJ2-7; D is possibly TRBD1 (6 bases). This CDR3 contains 15 residues. V lost 6 bases and J lost 7, with 22 bases in between. CDR1 is MDHEN, CDR2 SYDVKM, per germline. The CDR3 reads CASSRRHRVSREQYF. The CDR3 nucleotides read TGTGCCAGCAGCCGTAGACACAGGGTTTCTAGGGAGCAGTACTTC.

J is TRBJ2-5 and V is TRBV5-4, with 10 bases identical to TRBD1. The CDR3 is 16 amino acids. J was trimmed by 4 bases and V by 4 bases; bases with no gene match: 10. Germline V CDR1 and CDR2: SGHNT, YYREEE (reference sequence). The CDR3 bases are TGTGCCAGCAGCACCGAACCGGGACAGGGGTCAGAGACCCAGTACTTC. Amino acid sequence: CASSTEPGQGSETQYF.

This chain joins TRBV5-1 and TRBJ1-6; weak D call: TRBD1 (5 bases). The CDR3 has 15 residues. V was shortened by 5 bases and J by 14 bases, with 23 bases between the two germline ends. Germline CDR1 reads SGHRS; CDR2 reads YFSETQ. DNA of the CDR3: TGCGCCAGCAGACTAAGGGACCTCGCGGCGGGGGCCCTCCACTTT. This gives the protein CASRLRDLAAGALHF.